The text below deals with one T cell receptor (beta chain). Its cognate antigen is unknown. The primer mix had 60 Vbeta and 13 Jbeta primers. Clones were read by immunoSEQ multiplex PCR, and TCRdb kept only the in-frame ones, dropping some. The sample gives roughly 100,000 clones, around a tenth of which show up once; 5.8% is in the top ten. This CDR3 is 13 amino acids long. The germline V gene has CDR1 SNHLY and CDR2 FYNNEI. The V end was cut by 9 bases, the J end by 8 bases, with 17 bases between. The entry originates in a study of cytomegalovirus exposure and HLA in healthy donors. Whole-study results and caveats: Listed as cytomegalovirus-associated were over 150 TCR beta chains.

The sample was PBMCs. This TCR was recovered from a man aged 40-49 years in good health and CMV-seropositive. The chain has TRBV2 and TRBJ2-1; D possibly corresponds to TRBD1 (8 bases). The CDR3 loop reads CARGGTGGDEQFF. CDR3 DNA sequence: TGTGCCAGGGGGGGGACAGGCGGGGATGAGCAGTTCTTC. Looking up the rest from reference TRBV2 and TRBJ2-1 gives the full variable domain: EPEVTQTPSHQVTQMGQEVILRCVPISNHLYFYWYRQILGQKVEFLVSFYNNEISEKSEIFDDQFSVERPDGSNFTLKIRSTKLEDSAMYFCARGGTGGDEQFFGPGTRLTVL.